Presented here are 5 T cell receptor beta chains from one specimen sequenced in a study of early T cells in non-severe SARS-CoV-2 infection (dated by TCRdb to about 2021). Receptors were amplified or captured by 5' RACE. The data were produced on a NextSeq 500. TCRdb passed the public sequencing reads through fastp at Q25 and MiXCR, retaining productive beta sequences. Rows are combined by CDR3 protein, so each entry shows the most common genes and DNA. The sample table lists more than 25,000 distinct CDR3 sequences, approximately 5% of them with a count of one. The ten largest clones take up under 15% of the sample. The material sequenced was whole blood. Source of these receptors: an adult who was a healthcare worker with PCR-confirmed SARS-CoV-2 infection or an uninfected control (not recorded which).

This clonotype was seen at least ten times. The rearrangement links TRBV6-1 to TRBJ1-6; D remains ambiguous. V shed 8 bases and J shed 13 bases, with 15 bases lying between them. There are 12 residues in the CDR3. Germline loops: CDR1 MNHNS, CDR2 SASEGT. The CDR3 protein is CASGKAFSPLHF. The CDR3 DNA is TGTGCCAGCGGTAAAGCGTTTTCGCCCCTCCACTTT.

There are many counts of this clonotype. V gene TRBV11-2 combines with J gene TRBJ2-7, with D perhaps TRBD1 (5 bases). This CDR3 spans 14 amino acids. Germline values: CDR1 SGHAT, CDR2 FQNNGV. Trimming cost V 5 bases and J 2 bases, with 13 bases left between them. The DNA for the CDR3 is TGTGCCAGCAGCCCCATGGACAAACCCTACGAGCAGTACTTC. Protein: CASSPMDKPYEQYF.

This clonotype was counted many times. The chain recombines TRBV12-3 or TRBV12-4 with TRBJ2-3; 7 bases line up with TRBD1. CDR3 length: 14 amino acids. J gave up 6 bases and V 5 bases, and 8 bases lay outside the gene matches. CDR3 DNA sequence: TGTGCCAGCAGTATAGACAGGGTGTCGGATACGCAGTATTTT. Amino acid sequence: CASSIDRVSDTQYF.

The rearrangement uses TRBV28 and TRBJ2-7; TRBD1 matches 8 bases. This CDR3 is 14 amino acids long. The V and J ends lost 6 bases and 2 bases, in that order; junction bases with no gene match: 6. From germline, CDR1 is MDHEN and CDR2 SYDVKM. The CDR3 coding sequence is TGTGCCAGCAGGACGGACAGGGTGACCTACGAGCAGTACTTC. Translating gives CASRTDRVTYEQYF. Variable domain in full (rest from reference TRBV28 and TRBJ2-7): DVKVTQSSRYLVKRTGEKVFLECVQDMDHENMFWYRQDPGLGLRLIYFSYDVKMKEKGDIPEGYSVSREKKERFSLILESASTNQTSMYLCASRTDRVTYEQYFGPGTRLTVT.

This clonotype has at least ten counts. The chain carries TRBV25-1 and TRBJ1-1; D uncertain. This CDR3 contains 12 residues. Germline values: CDR1 MGHDK, CDR2 SYGVNS. V lost 5 bases, J lost 2 bases, and 6 bases lay in between. CDR3 bases: TGTGCCAGCAGTTCACGCAACACTGAAGCTTTCTTT. Protein: CASSSRNTEAFF.